These 14 T cell receptor beta chains came from one sample sequenced in a study of control samples from healthy donors and cancer patients. The data were produced by immunoSEQ multiplex PCR, yet TCRdb's version contains in-frame clones alone and is incomplete. The sample comprises roughly 120,000 clones, just under 95% of which are singletons, and about 3.6% rests with the top ten. The sequenced sample was blood. These receptors were taken from a man aged 25 to 45 in good health.

This chain uses TRBV7-6 with TRBJ1-3; D perhaps matches TRBD1 (6 bases). This CDR3 has 15 residues. V gave up 0 bases and J gave up 7 bases, with 13 bases separating them. Germline V gene lookup returns CDR1 SGHVS and CDR2 FNYEAQ. The CDR3 DNA reads TGTGCCAGCAGCTTAGCGCTGGGGCAGGGGAACACCATATATTTT. This sequence encodes CASSLALGQGNTIYF.

This rearrangement joins TRBV9 to TRBJ2-5; 13 bases map to TRBD2. The length of the CDR3 is 17 residues. Germline V CDR1 and CDR2: SGDLS, YYNGEE. J was trimmed by 4 bases and V by 0 bases; bases with no gene match: 6. CDR3: CASSVATGTSGAETQYF. The DNA of the CDR3 is TGTGCCAGCAGCGTAGCCACCGGGACTAGCGGGGCAGAGACCCAGTACTTC.

The chain is built from TRBV19 and TRBJ1-2, with 8 bases matching TRBD1. V trimming: 6 bases; J trimming: 4 bases; junction bases outside the gene matches: 13. The CDR3 is 16 amino acids. The germline CDR1 and CDR2 sequences are LNHDA and SQIVND (reference sequence). CDR3 sequence reads: CASRIMAGGFGYGYTF. The CDR3 DNA reads TGTGCCAGTAGAATAATGGCAGGGGGCTTCGGCTATGGCTACACCTTC.

CDR3 residues: CASSSGYYEQYF. CDR3 nucleotides: TGTGCCAGCTCATCCGGGTATTACGAGCAGTACTTC. V is TRBV18 and J is TRBJ2-7; no firm D call. CDR3 length: 12 residues. The germline CDR1 and CDR2 sequences are KGHSH and LQKENI. The V and J ends lost 5 bases and 4 bases respectively, with 9 bases between them. The full variable domain, completed using reference TRBV18 and TRBJ2-7, is NAGVMQNPRHLVRRRGQEARLRCSPMKGHSHVYWYRQLPEEGLKFMVYLQKENIIDESGMPKERFSAEFPKEGPSILRIQQVVRGDSAAYFCASSSGYYEQYFGPGTRLTVT.

The chain joins TRBV2 to TRBJ2-1, with 11 bases matching TRBD2. CDR1 and CDR2 (germline): SNHLY, FYNNEI. V shed 2 bases and J 8 bases; nucleotides not matched to a gene: 2. The CDR3 spans 14 residues. The CDR3 region is CASSEIAGGHEQFF. As DNA, the CDR3 is TGTGCCAGCAGTGAAATAGCGGGGGGGCATGAGCAGTTCTTC. The full variable domain, with the rest looked up from reference TRBV2 and TRBJ2-1, is EPEVTQTPSHQVTQMGQEVILRCVPISNHLYFYWYRQILGQKVEFLVSFYNNEISEKSEIFDDQFSVERPDGSNFTLKIRSTKLEDSAMYFCASSEIAGGHEQFFGPGTRLTVL.

This rearrangement joins TRBV19 to TRBJ1-5; tentative D call: TRBD1 (5 bases). The germline gives CDR1 LNHDA, CDR2 SQIVND (reference sequence). The CDR3 totals 15 residues. Trimming removed 7 bases from V and 3 bases from J, with 16 bases in between. DNA for the CDR3: TGTGCCAGTACCCTCGGAGACAGCCCCAATCAGCCCCAGCATTTT. This gives the protein CASTLGDSPNQPQHF.

This clone has only one observation. J is TRBJ2-2 and V is TRBV19; 9 positions match TRBD2. Germline lookup yields CDR1 LNHDA and CDR2 SQIVND (reference sequence). With V trimmed by 6 bases and J by 6 bases, 17 bases remained unmatched. This CDR3 has 18 amino acids. CDR3 sequence reads: CASRVASMAGGLSGELFF. CDR3 coding DNA: TGTGCCAGTAGAGTTGCGTCGATGGCGGGGGGGCTGTCCGGGGAGCTGTTTTTT.

The J gene is TRBJ2-3, the V gene TRBV20-1; D unresolved. The length of the CDR3 is 11 residues. Germline CDR1 is DFQATT and CDR2 is SNEGSKA (reference sequence). CDR3 loop: CSAEEADTQYF. The CDR3 DNA sequence: TGCAGCGCAGAAGAGGCAGATACGCAGTATTTT.

V usage is TRBV6-6 and J usage is TRBJ1-1; no firm D call. The V end lost 0 bases, the J end lost 11 bases, and 10 bases lay between the germline ends. The germline V gene has CDR1 MNHNY and CDR2 SVGAGI (reference sequence). CDR3 length: 12 residues. In DNA form, the CDR3 reads TGTGCCAGCAGTTACTCTCGGGAAGGGGCTTTCTTT. As protein: CASSYSREGAFF.

The V and J genes are TRBV6-5 and TRBJ1-4, with D tentatively TRBD1 (6 bases). V lost 6 bases to trimming and J lost 4 bases, with 12 bases between them. The CDR3 covers 14 residues. Germline V CDR1 and CDR2: MNHEY, SVGAGI. CDR3 residues: CASRVTGGNEKLFF. The CDR3 DNA follows: TGTGCCAGCAGGGTGACAGGTGGTAATGAAAAACTGTTTTTT.

The chain recombines TRBV19 with TRBJ1-2, with D perhaps TRBD1 (6 bases). The germline V gene encodes CDR1 LNHDA and CDR2 SQIVND (reference sequence). The germline V and J ends were trimmed by 10 bases and 4 bases, with 10 bases remaining between them. This CDR3 spans 11 amino acids. CDR3 in amino acids: CATTDSYGYTF. The CDR3 nucleotides are TGTGCCACTACGGACAGCTATGGCTACACCTTC.

This chain uses TRBV10-3 with TRBJ1-1; 7 bases are a match to TRBD1. The CDR3 runs to 16 residues. Germline V gives CDR1 ENHRY, CDR2 SYGVKD. V shed 7 bases and J 4 bases; nucleotides not matched to a gene: 15. CDR3 loop: CAINQRAGGSATEAFF. Here the CDR3 DNA reads TGTGCCATCAACCAGAGGGCAGGGGGGTCCGCCACTGAAGCTTTCTTT.

V gene TRBV5-1 combines with J gene TRBJ1-1; 8 bases agree with TRBD1. This CDR3 spans 14 amino acids. Trimming cost V 2 bases and J 5 bases; bases outside gene matches: 5. CDR1 is SGHRS and CDR2 is YFSETQ in the germline V gene. CDR3 region: CASSFRGLGTEAFF. DNA of the CDR3: TGCGCCAGCAGCTTCAGGGGGCTTGGAACTGAAGCTTTCTTT.

V usage is TRBV7-8 and J usage is TRBJ2-7; D perhaps matches TRBD1 (6 bases). Between the trimmed V and J ends, which lost 0 bases and 2 bases, there was a span of 8 bases. In germline, CDR1 is SGHVS, CDR2 FQNEAQ. The CDR3 covers 14 residues. The CDR3 protein is CASSLATGPYEQYF. CDR3 DNA sequence: TGTGCCAGCAGCTTAGCGACAGGACCCTACGAGCAGTACTTC. The full variable domain, its missing parts supplied by reference TRBV7-8 and TRBJ2-7, is GAGVSQSPRYKVAKRGQDVALRCDPISGHVSLFWYQQALGQGPEFLTYFQNEAQLDKSGLPSDRFFAERPEGSVSTLKIQRTQQEDSAVYLCASSLATGPYEQYFGPGTRLTVT.